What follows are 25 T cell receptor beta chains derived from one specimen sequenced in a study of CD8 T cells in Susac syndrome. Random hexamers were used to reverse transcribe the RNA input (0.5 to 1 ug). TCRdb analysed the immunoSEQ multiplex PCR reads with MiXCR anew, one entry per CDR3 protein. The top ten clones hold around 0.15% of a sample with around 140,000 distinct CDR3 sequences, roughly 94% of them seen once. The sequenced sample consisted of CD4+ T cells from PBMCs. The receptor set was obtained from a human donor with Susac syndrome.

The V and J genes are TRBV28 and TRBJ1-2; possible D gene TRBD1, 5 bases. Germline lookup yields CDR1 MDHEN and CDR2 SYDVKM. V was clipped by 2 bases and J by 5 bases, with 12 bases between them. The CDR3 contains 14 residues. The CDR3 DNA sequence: TGTGCCAGCAGTTTACTCGACAGCGGGTATGGCTACACCTTC. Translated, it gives CASSLLDSGYGYTF.

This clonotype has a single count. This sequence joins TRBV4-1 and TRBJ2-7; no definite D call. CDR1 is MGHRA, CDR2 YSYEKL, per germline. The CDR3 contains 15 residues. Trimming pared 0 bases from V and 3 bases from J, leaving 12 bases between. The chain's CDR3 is CASSQESGFRYEQYF. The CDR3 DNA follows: TGCGCCAGCAGCCAAGAGTCAGGTTTTCGCTACGAGCAGTACTTC.

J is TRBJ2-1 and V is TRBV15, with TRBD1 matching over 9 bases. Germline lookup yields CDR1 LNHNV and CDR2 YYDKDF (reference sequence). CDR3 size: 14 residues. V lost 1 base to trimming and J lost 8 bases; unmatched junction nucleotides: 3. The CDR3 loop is CATSRGDRAHEQFF. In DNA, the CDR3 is TGTGCCACCAGCAGAGGGGACAGGGCACATGAGCAGTTCTTC.

CDR3 protein: CASSGLTRETQYF. The CDR3 DNA sequence: TGTGCCAGCAGCGGTTTGACCCGGGAGACCCAGTACTTC. The chain is built from TRBV7-2 and TRBJ2-5, with D hard to call. Germline V gene sequence: CDR1 SGHTA, CDR2 FQGNSA. This CDR3 has 13 amino acids. V lost 5 bases to trimming and J lost 5 bases, with 12 bases between them.

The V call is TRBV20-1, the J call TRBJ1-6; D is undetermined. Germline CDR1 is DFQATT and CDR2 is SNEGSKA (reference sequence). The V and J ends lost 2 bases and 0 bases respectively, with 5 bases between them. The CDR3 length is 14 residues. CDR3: CSARIFSYNSPLHF. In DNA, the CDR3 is TGCAGTGCTAGAATTTTCTCCTATAATTCACCCCTCCACTTT.

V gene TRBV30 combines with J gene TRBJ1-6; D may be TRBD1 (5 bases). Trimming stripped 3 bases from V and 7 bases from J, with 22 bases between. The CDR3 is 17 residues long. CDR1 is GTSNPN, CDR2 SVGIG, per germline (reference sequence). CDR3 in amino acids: CAWRRDRTFPTNSPLHF. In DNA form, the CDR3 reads TGTGCCTGGAGACGGGACCGAACCTTCCCCACCAATTCACCCCTCCACTTT. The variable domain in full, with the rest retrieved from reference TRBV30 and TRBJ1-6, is SQTIHQWPATLVQPVGSPLSLECTVEGTSNPNLYWYRQAAGRGLQLLFYSVGIGQISSEVPQNLSASRPQDRQFILSSKKLLLSDSGFYLCAWRRDRTFPTNSPLHFGNGTRLTVT.

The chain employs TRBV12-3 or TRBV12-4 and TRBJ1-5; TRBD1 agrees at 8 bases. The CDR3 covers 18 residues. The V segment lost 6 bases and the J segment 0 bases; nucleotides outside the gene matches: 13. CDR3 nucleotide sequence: TGTGCCAGCAGCCTCGACAGGGGAATGAAGCATAGCAATCAGCCCCAGCATTTT. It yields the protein CASSLDRGMKHSNQPQHF.

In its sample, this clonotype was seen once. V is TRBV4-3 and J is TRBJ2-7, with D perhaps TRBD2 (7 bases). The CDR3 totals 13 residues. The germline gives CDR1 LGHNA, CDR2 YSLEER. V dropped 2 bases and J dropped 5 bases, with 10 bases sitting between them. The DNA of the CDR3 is TGCGCCAGCAGCCAACTCGGGGGGCACGAGCAGTACTTC. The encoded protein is CASSQLGGHEQYF.

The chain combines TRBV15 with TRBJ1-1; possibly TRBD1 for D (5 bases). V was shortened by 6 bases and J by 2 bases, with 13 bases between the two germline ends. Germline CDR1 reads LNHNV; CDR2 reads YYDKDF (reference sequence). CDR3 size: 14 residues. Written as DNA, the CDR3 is TGTGCCACCAGTCCAGGGCAGGTCAACACTGAAGCTTTCTTT. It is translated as CATSPGQVNTEAFF.

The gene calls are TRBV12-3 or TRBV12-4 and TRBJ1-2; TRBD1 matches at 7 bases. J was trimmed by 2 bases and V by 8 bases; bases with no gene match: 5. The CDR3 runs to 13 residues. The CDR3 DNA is TGTGCCAGCGGGACAGTGGCCAACTATGGCTACACCTTC. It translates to CASGTVANYGYTF.

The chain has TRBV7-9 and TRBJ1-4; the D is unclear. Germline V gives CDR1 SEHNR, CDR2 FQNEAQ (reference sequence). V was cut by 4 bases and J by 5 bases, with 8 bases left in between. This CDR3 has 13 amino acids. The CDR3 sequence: CASSSSSNEKLFF. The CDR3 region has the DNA TGTGCCAGCAGCTCAAGCTCAAATGAAAAACTGTTTTTT.

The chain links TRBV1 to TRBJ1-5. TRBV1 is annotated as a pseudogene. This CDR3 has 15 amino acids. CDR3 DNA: TGCACCAGCAGCCAAGTTTCGGGGCCCCGGCAGCCCCAGCATTTT. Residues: CTSSQVSGPRQPQHF.

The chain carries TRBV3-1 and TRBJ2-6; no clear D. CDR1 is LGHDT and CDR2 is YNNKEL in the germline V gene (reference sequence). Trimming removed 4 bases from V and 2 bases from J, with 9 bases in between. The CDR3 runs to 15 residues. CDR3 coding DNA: TGTGCCAGCAGCCCCATCGTGGCTGGGGCCAACGTCCTGACTTTC. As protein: CASSPIVAGANVLTF.

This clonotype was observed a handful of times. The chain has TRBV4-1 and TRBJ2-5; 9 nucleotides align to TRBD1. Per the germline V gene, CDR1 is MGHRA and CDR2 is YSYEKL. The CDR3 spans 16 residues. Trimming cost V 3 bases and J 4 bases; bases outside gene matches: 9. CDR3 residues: CASSHGTGRFLETQYF. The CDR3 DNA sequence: TGCGCCAGCAGCCACGGGACAGGGAGGTTCTTAGAGACCCAGTACTTC.

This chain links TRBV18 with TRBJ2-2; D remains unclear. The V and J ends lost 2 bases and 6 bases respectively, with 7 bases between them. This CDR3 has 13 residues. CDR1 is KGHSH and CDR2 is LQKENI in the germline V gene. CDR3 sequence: CASSPGRSGELFF. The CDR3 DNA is TGTGCCAGCTCACCAGGCCGTTCCGGGGAGCTGTTTTTT.

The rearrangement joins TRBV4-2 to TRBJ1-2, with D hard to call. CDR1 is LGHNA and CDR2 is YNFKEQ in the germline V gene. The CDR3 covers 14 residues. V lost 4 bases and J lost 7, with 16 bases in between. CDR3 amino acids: CASSPTDGVGGYTF. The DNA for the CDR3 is TGTGCCAGCAGCCCAACGGACGGGGTTGGTGGCTACACCTTC.

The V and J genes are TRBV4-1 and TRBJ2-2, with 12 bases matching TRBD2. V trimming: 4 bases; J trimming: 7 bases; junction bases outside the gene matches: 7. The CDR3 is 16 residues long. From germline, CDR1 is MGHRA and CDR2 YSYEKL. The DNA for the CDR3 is TGCGCCAGCAGCCCAGGACTAGCGGGGAGTCACGGGGAGCTGTTTTTT. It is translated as CASSPGLAGSHGELFF.

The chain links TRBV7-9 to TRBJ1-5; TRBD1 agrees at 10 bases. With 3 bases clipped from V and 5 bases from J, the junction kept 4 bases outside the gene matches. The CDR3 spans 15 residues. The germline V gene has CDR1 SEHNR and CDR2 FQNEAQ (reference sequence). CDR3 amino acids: CASSLGQGSDQPQHF. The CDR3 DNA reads TGTGCCAGCAGCTTGGGACAGGGGAGCGATCAGCCCCAGCATTTT.

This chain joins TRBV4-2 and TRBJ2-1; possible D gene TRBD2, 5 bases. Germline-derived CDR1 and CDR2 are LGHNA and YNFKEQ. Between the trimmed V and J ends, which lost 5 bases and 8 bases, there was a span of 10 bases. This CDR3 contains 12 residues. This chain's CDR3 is CASSRLEDEQFF. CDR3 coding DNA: TGTGCCAGCAGCAGACTGGAGGATGAGCAGTTCTTC.

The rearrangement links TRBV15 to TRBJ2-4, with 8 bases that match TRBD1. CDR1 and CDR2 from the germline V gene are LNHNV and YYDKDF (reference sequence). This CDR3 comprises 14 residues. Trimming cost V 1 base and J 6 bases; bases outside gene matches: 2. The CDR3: CATSRGGQGNIQYF. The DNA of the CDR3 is TGTGCCACCAGCAGAGGAGGACAGGGAAACATTCAGTACTTC.

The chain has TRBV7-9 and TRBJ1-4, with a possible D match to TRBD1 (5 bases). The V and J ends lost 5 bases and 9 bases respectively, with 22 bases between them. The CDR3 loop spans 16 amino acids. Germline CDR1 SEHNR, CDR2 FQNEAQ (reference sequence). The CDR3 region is CASSRVGRRKTKKLFF. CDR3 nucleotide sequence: TGTGCCAGCAGCCGCGTGGGACGGCGGAAAACGAAAAAACTGTTTTTT. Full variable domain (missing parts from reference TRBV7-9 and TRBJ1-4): DTGVSQNPRHKITKRGQNVTFRCDPISEHNRLYWYRQTLGQGPEFLTYFQNEAQLEKSRLLSDRFSAERPKGSFSTLEIQRTEQGDSAMYLCASSRVGRRKTKKLFFGSGTQLSVL.

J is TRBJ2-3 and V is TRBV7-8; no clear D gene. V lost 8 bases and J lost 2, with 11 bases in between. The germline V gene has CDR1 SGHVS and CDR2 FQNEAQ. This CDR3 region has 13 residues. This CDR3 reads CASALPDTDTQYF. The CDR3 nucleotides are TGTGCCAGCGCTCTTCCGGACACAGATACGCAGTATTTT.

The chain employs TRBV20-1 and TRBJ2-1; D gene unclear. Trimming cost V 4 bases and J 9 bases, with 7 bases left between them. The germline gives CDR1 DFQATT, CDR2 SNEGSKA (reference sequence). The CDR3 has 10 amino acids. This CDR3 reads CSATYGEQFF. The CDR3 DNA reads TGCAGTGCTACATACGGTGAGCAGTTCTTC.

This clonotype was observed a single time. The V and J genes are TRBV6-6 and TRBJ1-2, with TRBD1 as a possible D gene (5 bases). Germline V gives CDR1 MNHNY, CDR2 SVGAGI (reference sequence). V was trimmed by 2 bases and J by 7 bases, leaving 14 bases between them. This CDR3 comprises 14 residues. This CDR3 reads CASSYRAGISGYTF. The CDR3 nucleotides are TGTGCCAGCAGTTACCGGGCAGGGATCTCTGGCTACACCTTC.

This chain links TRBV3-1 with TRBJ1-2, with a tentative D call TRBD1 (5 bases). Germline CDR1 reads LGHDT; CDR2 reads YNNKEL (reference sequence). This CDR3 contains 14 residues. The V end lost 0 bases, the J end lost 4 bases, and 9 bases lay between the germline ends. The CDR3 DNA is TGTGCCAGCAGCCAAGATTCTGGGGCCTATGGCTACACCTTC. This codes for CASSQDSGAYGYTF. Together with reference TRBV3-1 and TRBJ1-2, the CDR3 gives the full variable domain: DTAVSQTPKYLVTQMGNDKSIKCEQNLGHDTMYWYKQDSKKFLKIMFSYNNKELIINETVPNRFSPKSPDKAHLNLHINSLELGDSAVYFCASSQDSGAYGYTFGSGTRLTVV.